The present T cell receptor (beta chain) was sequenced within a study of blood T cell repertoires in COVID-19. The wider study: COVID-19 samples collected from the United States, Italy and Spain covered acute and convalescent phases. Nucleic acid was either cDNA or gDNA, and it came from T cells, B-cell-depleted T cells, or PBMCs.

This CDR3 contains 18 residues. V dropped 0 bases and J dropped 1; count of bases not matched to a gene: 9. Germline loops: CDR1 SGHRS, CDR2 YFSETQ. Original processing notes: Amplifying reference gene primers gave estimates of nucleated cell counts. Profiled with immunoSEQ multiplex PCR; TCRdb holds only in-frame clones, not every one. That table supplies the V and J calls and clone size; D and trimming were determined from the DNA. The sample includes around 300,000 clones, about 89% seen only once; the top ten take roughly 3%. The source of this sequence is a woman between 18 and 30 years old who had recovered from COVID-19. The gene calls are TRBV5-1 and TRBJ2-1; TRBD2 aligns across 8 bases. Material for sequencing was PBMCs or T cells enriched from blood (not recorded which). DNA of the CDR3: TGCGCCAGCAGCTTGGGAGGAGCGGGGGAGGATTCCTACAATGAGCAGTTCTTC. This gives the protein CASSLGGAGEDSYNEQFF.